Listed here are 23 T cell receptor beta chains from one sample, sequenced in a study of cytomegalovirus exposure and HLA in healthy donors. PCR used 60 Vbeta primers and 13 Jbeta primers. The assay was immunoSEQ multiplex PCR, and TCRdb's table has in-frame clones only and misses some. In the table there are fewer than 250,000 clones, approximately 82% of which are singletons. The sequenced material came from PBMCs. These receptors came from a man younger than 35 in good health and CMV-seronegative.

This clone has only one observation. The chain recombines TRBV6-5 with TRBJ1-1; perhaps TRBD1 as D (5 bases). The V end lost 5 bases, the J end lost 7 bases, and 20 bases lay between the germline ends. There are 15 residues in the CDR3. Germline V gene data show CDR1 as MNHEY and CDR2 as SVGAGI. The CDR3 protein is CASSPGTARGDEAFF. The CDR3 DNA reads TGTGCCAGCAGTCCCGGGACGGCGCGGGGAGATGAAGCTTTCTTT.

The rearrangement joins TRBV21-1 to TRBJ2-1; TRBD2 is the table's D call, not checked against the DNA. TRBV21-1 is annotated as a pseudogene. The CDR3 length is 16 residues. Here the CDR3 DNA reads TGTGCCAGCAGCAATTCCGGGACTAGCGACTACAATGAGCAGTTCTTC. It encodes CASSNSGTSDYNEQFF.

J is TRBJ1-5 and V is TRBV27, with D maybe TRBD1 (6 bases). The V end was cut by 8 bases, the J end by 6 bases, with 17 bases between. This CDR3 region has 14 residues. CDR1 MNHEY and CDR2 SMNVEV come from the germline V gene (reference sequence). In DNA form, the CDR3 reads TGTGCCAGCTCCGGGGTGGGGGGGCCTCAGCCCCAGCATTTT. Its protein is CASSGVGGPQPQHF.

J is TRBJ1-4 and V is TRBV27, with 7 bases that match TRBD1. CDR1 and CDR2 (germline): MNHEY, SMNVEV (reference sequence). This CDR3 region has 15 residues. The V and J ends lost 2 bases and 8 bases, in that order; junction bases with no gene match: 8. The CDR3 sequence: CASSLQGGWREKLFF. Here the CDR3 DNA reads TGTGCCAGCAGTTTACAGGGGGGTTGGAGGGAAAAACTGTTTTTT.

This clone has only a few counts. This chain links TRBV27 with TRBJ2-7; 8 positions agree with TRBD1. Trimming cost V 5 bases and J 6 bases; bases outside gene matches: 12. The V gene's germline CDR1 is MNHEY and CDR2 SMNVEV (reference sequence). The CDR3 length is 15 residues. Here the CDR3 DNA reads TGTGCCAGCAGTCCCAGGACAGGGTGGTCCGGCGAGCAGTACTTC. Amino acids: CASSPRTGWSGEQYF.

This clone was seen a handful of times. The rearrangement links TRBV5-6 to TRBJ2-5; D may be TRBD2 (6 bases). The CDR3 covers 15 residues. The ends were cut back, 2 bases at V and 4 bases at J, with 15 bases in the middle. The germline V gene has CDR1 SGHDT and CDR2 YYEEEE. CDR3 coding DNA: TGTGCCAGCAGCTTTCGGGAGTTGGGGGGAGAGACCCAGTACTTC. Its translation: CASSFRELGGETQYF.

This clone was picked up a small number of times. This chain connects TRBV30 to TRBJ1-6, with D hard to call. In germline, CDR1 is GTSNPN, CDR2 SVGIG (reference sequence). The CDR3 contains 12 residues. V lost 0 bases and J 9 bases, leaving 6 bases between the germline ends. The chain's CDR3 is CAWSVSRSPLHF. In DNA, the CDR3 is TGTGCCTGGAGTGTCAGTCGTTCACCCCTCCACTTT.

The gene calls are TRBV5-1 and TRBJ1-2; 9 bases are a match to TRBD1. This CDR3 region has 15 residues. The ends lost 1 base at V and 2 bases at J; junction bases unmatched: 3. Germline loops: CDR1 SGHRS, CDR2 YFSETQ. CDR3 amino acids: CASSLRTGENYGYTF. For the CDR3, the DNA is TGCGCCAGCAGCTTGAGGACAGGGGAGAACTATGGCTACACCTTC.

The gene calls are TRBV7-2 and TRBJ2-7; D is possibly TRBD2 (6 bases). CDR1 is SGHTA, CDR2 FQGNSA, per germline. V was trimmed by 2 bases and J by 4 bases, leaving 15 bases between them. The CDR3 is 15 residues long. The CDR3 reads CASSLFASDGYEQYF. CDR3 in DNA: TGTGCCAGCAGCTTATTTGCTAGCGATGGTTACGAGCAGTACTTC.

The chain has TRBV18 and TRBJ2-7; no reliable D call. The CDR3 contains 17 residues. Trimming pared 0 bases from V and 3 bases from J, leaving 18 bases between. CDR1 is KGHSH and CDR2 is LQKENI in the germline V gene. CDR3 nucleotide sequence: TGTGCCAGCTCACCACCGGTAATAGCCCGTTTCGGCTACGAGCAGTACTTC. Translation gives CASSPPVIARFGYEQYF.

The gene calls are TRBV5-8 and TRBJ2-3; TRBD2 agrees at 14 bases. CDR3 length equals 17 residues. V shed 3 bases and J 2 bases; nucleotides not matched to a gene: 5. Germline V CDR1 and CDR2: SGHTS, YDEGEE. The CDR3 spells CASSSGLAGGATDTQYF. DNA for the CDR3: TGTGCCAGCAGCTCCGGACTAGCGGGAGGTGCCACAGATACGCAGTATTTT.

The chain recombines TRBV19 with TRBJ2-7; possibly TRBD2 for D (5 bases). V was cut by 3 bases and J by 4 bases, with 13 bases left in between. CDR1 is LNHDA and CDR2 is SQIVND in the germline V gene (reference sequence). The CDR3 spans 14 residues. DNA for the CDR3: TGTGCCAGTAGTATGAAGGCGGGTTTGTACGAGCAGTACTTC. This gives the protein CASSMKAGLYEQYF.

This CDR3 is CASGLQKRGNLYEQYF. CDR3 DNA: TGTGCTAGTGGTTTGCAAAAGAGGGGGAATCTCTACGAGCAGTACTTC. The chain is built from TRBV12-5 and TRBJ2-7; D perhaps matches TRBD1 (6 bases). CDR1 LGHNT and CDR2 FRNRAP come from the germline V gene. The CDR3 spans 16 residues. V was trimmed by 2 bases and J by 3 bases, leaving 17 bases between them.

This clone was counted a few times. Other DNA sequences in this sample translate to the same CDR3. The rearrangement uses TRBV6-5 and TRBJ2-7, with 9 bases lining up with TRBD1. The J segment lost 3 bases and the V segment lost 9 bases, leaving 3 bases of the junction unmatched. The CDR3 consists of 12 residues. Per germline, CDR1 MNHEY and CDR2 SVGAGI. The CDR3 here is CASRGQGYEQYF. CDR3 coding DNA: TGTGCCAGTCGGGGACAGGGCTACGAGCAGTACTTC.

The chain joins TRBV30 to TRBJ1-6; perhaps TRBD1 as D (5 bases). Germline V gene lookup returns CDR1 GTSNPN and CDR2 SVGIG (reference sequence). The V gene lost 3 bases and the J gene lost 5 bases, with 11 bases spanning the gap. This CDR3 region has 14 residues. CDR3 nucleotide sequence: TGTGCCTGGAGGGTGACAGAAAATAATTCACCCCTCCACTTT. Protein: CAWRVTENNSPLHF.

The chain carries TRBV12-5 and TRBJ2-1; the match to TRBD2 covers 12 bases. V dropped 4 bases and J dropped 9; count of bases not matched to a gene: 4. CDR1 is LGHNT and CDR2 is FRNRAP in the germline V gene. The CDR3 length is 14 residues. The CDR3 nucleotides are TGTGCTAGTGGTTCGTCGACTAGCGGGGGTGAGCAGTTCTTC. Translating it yields CASGSSTSGGEQFF.

The chain carries TRBV27 and TRBJ2-4; 8 bases line up with TRBD1. The CDR3 length is 14 residues. V was clipped by 8 bases and J by 7 bases; unmatched bases: 10. CDR1 and CDR2 from the germline V gene are MNHEY and SMNVEV (reference sequence). The CDR3 loop reads CASAPGTGRNIQYF. Written as DNA, the CDR3 is TGTGCCAGCGCTCCGGGGACAGGCAGGAACATTCAGTACTTC.

This chain joins TRBV4-1 and TRBJ2-7, with D perhaps TRBD2 (6 bases). Germline V gene sequence: CDR1 MGHRA, CDR2 YSYEKL. Trimming left V 5 bases short and J 5 bases short, with 28 bases between. The CDR3 has 18 residues. The CDR3 loop reads CASSSRPARVGGFDEQYF. DNA for the CDR3: TGCGCCAGCAGCTCGCGCCCCGCGCGGGTGGGGGGATTCGACGAGCAGTACTTC.

This clone showed up just once. The chain carries TRBV7-9 and TRBJ2-3, with 10 bases identical to TRBD2. J was trimmed by 2 bases and V by 0 bases; bases with no gene match: 2. There are 16 residues in the CDR3. Germline CDR1 reads SEHNR; CDR2 reads FQNEAQ (reference sequence). CDR3 DNA: TGTGCCAGCAGCTTAGCGCTAGCGGGAGTCACAGATACGCAGTATTTT. It yields the protein CASSLALAGVTDTQYF.

The J gene is TRBJ2-2, the V gene TRBV2; TRBD1 matches 8 bases. The CDR3 contains 14 residues. Germline-derived CDR1 and CDR2 are SNHLY and FYNNEI. V lost 7 bases, J lost 4 bases, and 5 bases stayed unmatched. CDR3 nucleotide sequence: TGTGCCAGCACTGGGACAGGTCCCACCGGGGAGCTGTTTTTT. Protein sequence: CASTGTGPTGELFF.

The chain combines TRBV6-1 with TRBJ1-3; possibly TRBD1 for D (6 bases). The ends were cut back, 11 bases at V and 0 bases at J, with 14 bases in the middle. Germline CDR1 reads MNHNS; CDR2 reads SASEGT. The CDR3 runs 14 residues. CDR3 protein: CAANRVGSGNTIYF. The CDR3 DNA reads TGTGCCGCGAACAGGGTCGGCTCTGGAAACACCATATATTTT.

This CDR3 reads CASSQERFSYEQYF. The CDR3 region has the DNA TGTGCCAGCAGCCAAGAGAGATTTTCCTACGAGCAGTACTTC. The chain carries TRBV4-2 and TRBJ2-7; D remains ambiguous. CDR1 and CDR2 from the germline V gene are LGHNA and YNFKEQ. This CDR3 comprises 14 residues. The V gene lost 0 bases and the J gene lost 1 base, with 7 bases spanning the gap.

In its sample, this clone was seen once. V usage is TRBV25-1 and J usage is TRBJ2-5; 10 nucleotides align to TRBD1. Unmatched junction bases numbered 11, after V lost 3 bases and J lost 10 bases. This CDR3 has 15 amino acids. Germline V gene lookup returns CDR1 MGHDK and CDR2 SYGVNS. This CDR3 reads CASSDPGQGQEDQYF. The CDR3 region has the DNA TGTGCCAGCAGTGATCCGGGACAGGGGCAGGAGGACCAGTACTTC.